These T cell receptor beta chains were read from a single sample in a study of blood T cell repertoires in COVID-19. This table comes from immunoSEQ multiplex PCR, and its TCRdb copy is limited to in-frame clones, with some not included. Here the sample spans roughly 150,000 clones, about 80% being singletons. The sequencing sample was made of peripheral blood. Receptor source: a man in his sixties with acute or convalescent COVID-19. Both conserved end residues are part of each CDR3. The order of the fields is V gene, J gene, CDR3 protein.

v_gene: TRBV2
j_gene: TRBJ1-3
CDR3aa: CASSDAGSGNTIYF

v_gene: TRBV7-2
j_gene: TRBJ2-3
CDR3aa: CASSSESGSTDTQYF

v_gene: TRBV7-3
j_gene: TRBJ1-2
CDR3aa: CASSLIPTGGSGYTF

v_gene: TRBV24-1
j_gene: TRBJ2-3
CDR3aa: CATSDGGRGRQYF

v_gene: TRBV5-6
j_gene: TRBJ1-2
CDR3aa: CASRWDRSGNYGYTF

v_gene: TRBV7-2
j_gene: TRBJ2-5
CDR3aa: CASSVNARGAGETQYF

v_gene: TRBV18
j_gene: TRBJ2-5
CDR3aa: CASSPLKDRVKTQYF

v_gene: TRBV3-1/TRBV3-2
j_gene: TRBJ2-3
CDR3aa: CASSLGTEQYF

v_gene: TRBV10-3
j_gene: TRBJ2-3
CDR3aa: CAIRQRGEGTDTQYF

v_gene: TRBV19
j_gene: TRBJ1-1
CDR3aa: CASSIQESNTEAFF

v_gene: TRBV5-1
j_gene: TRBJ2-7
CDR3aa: CASSSRTGGHEQYF

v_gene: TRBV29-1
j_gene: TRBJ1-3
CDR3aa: CSVEGGALGNTIYF

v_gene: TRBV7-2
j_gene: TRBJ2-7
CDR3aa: CASSLPPGGLAGRRNEQYF

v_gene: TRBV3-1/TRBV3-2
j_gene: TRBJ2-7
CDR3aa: CASMMTGTYEQYF

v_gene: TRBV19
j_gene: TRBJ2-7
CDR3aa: CASRIDRNPSYEQYF

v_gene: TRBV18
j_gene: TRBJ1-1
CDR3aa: CASSPREGEAFF

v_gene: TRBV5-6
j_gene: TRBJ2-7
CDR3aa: CASSVGTAYEQYF

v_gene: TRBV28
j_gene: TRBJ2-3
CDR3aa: CASRASGRASTDTQYF

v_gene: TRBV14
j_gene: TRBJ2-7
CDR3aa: CASSRTRVGEQYF

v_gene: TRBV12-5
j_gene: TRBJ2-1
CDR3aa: CASGLTGNFLGNEQFF

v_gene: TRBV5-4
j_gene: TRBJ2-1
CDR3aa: CASSTSGGTAWAEQFF

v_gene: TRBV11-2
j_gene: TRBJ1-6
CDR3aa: CASSLGGQGIDSPLHF

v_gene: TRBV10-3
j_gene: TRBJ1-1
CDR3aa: CAISDRQDRGAFF

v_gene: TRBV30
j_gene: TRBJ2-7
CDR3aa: CAWKGMGAHEQYF

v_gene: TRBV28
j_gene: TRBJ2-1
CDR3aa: CASSLLGTGTNEQFF

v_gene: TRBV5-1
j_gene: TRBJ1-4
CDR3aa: CASSLLGTANEKLFF

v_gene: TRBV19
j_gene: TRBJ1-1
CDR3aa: CASPDRNTEAFF

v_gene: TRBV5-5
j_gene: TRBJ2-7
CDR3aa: CASSWGGLSYEQYF

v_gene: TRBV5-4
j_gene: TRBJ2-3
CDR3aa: CASSLQGTDTQYF

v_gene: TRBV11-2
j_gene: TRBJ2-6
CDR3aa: CASSPLSSVSGANVLTF

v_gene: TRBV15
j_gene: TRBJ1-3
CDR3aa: CATSAQALRAGNTIYF

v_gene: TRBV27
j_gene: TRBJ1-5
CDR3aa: CASSSMTGVRNQPQHF

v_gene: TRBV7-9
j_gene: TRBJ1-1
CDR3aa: CASSSRDRGFMNTEAFF

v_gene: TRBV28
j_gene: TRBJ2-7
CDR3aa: CAISGSLYEQYF

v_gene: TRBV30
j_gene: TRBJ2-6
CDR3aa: CAWGRGSSGANVLTF

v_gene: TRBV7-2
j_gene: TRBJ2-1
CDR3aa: CASSPGQSNEQFF

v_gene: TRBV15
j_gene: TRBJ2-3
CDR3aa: CATSSPKAGLGTDTQYF

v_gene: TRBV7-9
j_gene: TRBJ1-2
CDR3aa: CASSPARTDYGYTF

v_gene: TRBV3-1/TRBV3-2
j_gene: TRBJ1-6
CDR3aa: CASSRGTGGKSPLHF

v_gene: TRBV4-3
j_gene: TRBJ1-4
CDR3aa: CASSLSRPGQGNEKLFF

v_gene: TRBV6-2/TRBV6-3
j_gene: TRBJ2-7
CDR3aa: CASSWGGPGLYEQYF

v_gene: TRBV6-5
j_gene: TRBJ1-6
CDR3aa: CASSTYRGPNSPLHF

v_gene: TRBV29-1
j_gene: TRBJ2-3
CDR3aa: CSVDWSSGTDTQYF

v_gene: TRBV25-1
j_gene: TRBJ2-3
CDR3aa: CASSPGQKTDTQYF

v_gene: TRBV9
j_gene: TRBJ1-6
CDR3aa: CASSVGTPRGNSPLHF

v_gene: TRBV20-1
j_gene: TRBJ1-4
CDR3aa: CSASKGSATNEKLFF

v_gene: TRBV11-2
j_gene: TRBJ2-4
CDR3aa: CASSPRTGPLTKNIQYF

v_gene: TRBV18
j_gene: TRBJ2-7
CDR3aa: CASSSGQEGYEQYF

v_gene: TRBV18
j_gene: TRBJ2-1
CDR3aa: CASSPGTSNNEQFF

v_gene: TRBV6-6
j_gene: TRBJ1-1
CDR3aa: CASSSASPQSTEAFF

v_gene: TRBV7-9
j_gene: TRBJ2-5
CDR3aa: CASLTGGSGETQYF

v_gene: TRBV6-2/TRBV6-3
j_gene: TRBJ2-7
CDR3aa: CASSPPRGYEQYF